This record covers a single TCR beta chain. Its antigen is not known. The sample comes from a study of T cells after yellow fever vaccination. The study's findings and limits: Reappearing after the booster were most of the clones from primary vaccination (roughly 95% CD4, roughly 86% CD8). Compared with primary, the secondary response was weaker and peaked at day 5, not 15.

TCRdb passed the 5' RACE reads through MiXCR, listing each CDR3 protein once. This table holds 400,000 or so distinct CDR3 sequences, about 19% found once. Sample: PBMCs, taken before the yellow fever booster vaccination. The receptor was derived from a man between 18 and 35 years old who received the YFV17D yellow fever vaccine.

The CDR3 DNA follows: TGTGCCAGCAGCGAGTGGGGACAGGGGACCGACGGGGAGCTGTTTTTT. Protein product: CASSEWGQGTDGELFF. V gene TRBV9 combines with J gene TRBJ2-2, with 10 bases fitting TRBD1. Germline V gene data show CDR1 as SGDLS and CDR2 as YYNGEE. This CDR3 has 16 amino acids. V dropped 3 bases and J dropped 7; count of bases not matched to a gene: 9.